This is a list of T cell receptor beta chains from one sample in a study of vaccination and CD4 T cells after COVID-19. TCRdb recomputed calls from the PCR reads with MiXCR, one row per CDR3 protein. The sample lists several thousand distinct CDR3 sequences, 60% to 80% occurring once. Their target antigens are unknown. Source: cultured CD4+ T cells from blood, taken after SARS-CoV-2 vaccination. The source of these receptors is a human donor with COVID-19. Both conserved end residues are part of each CDR3. The D gene is left open where the match is weak. Clone size is not always given. Where it is, it says once, few, many or a class for expanded clones.

>few|TRBJ1-2|TRBV6-2/TRBV6-3|.
TGTGCCAGCAGACCCCCCTTTCTCGGCGGTGGCTACACCTTC
CASRPPFLGGGYTF
>.|TRBJ1-1|TRBV6-2/TRBV6-3|.
TGTGCCAGCAGAAAGCGGGACAAACAAGCTTTCTTT
CASRKRDKQAFF
>.|TRBJ1-1|TRBV10-3|.
TGTGCCATCAGTCCAGCTCTGGGGACTGAAGCTTTCTTT
CAISPALGTEAFF
>.|TRBJ2-1|TRBV20-1|.
TGCAGTGCTATAACGGGGGCGTACAATGAGCAGTTCTTC
CSAITGAYNEQFF
>few|TRBJ1-2|TRBV7-2|TRBD1
TGTGCCAGCAGCGCAGTAAGGACAGGTTTTGGCTACACCTTC
CASSAVRTGFGYTF
>few|TRBJ2-1|TRBV20-1|TRBD1
TGCAGTGCCCCTGACAGGGGGGTAGCCTACAATGAGCAGTTCTTC
CSAPDRGVAYNEQFF
>.|TRBJ2-3|TRBV11-2|TRBD2
TGTGCCAGCAGCTTGTGGACTAGCGGGAAAAGCACAGATACGCAGTATTTT
CASSLWTSGKSTDTQYF
>few|TRBJ1-2|TRBV25-1|.
TGTGCCAGCAGTGAATTGGAGCAGGGCCGTGGCTACACCTTC
CASSELEQGRGYTF
>.|TRBJ1-5|TRBV6-1|TRBD1
TGTGCCAGCAGTGAAAGGTCAGGACAGGGGGGTCAGCCCCAGCATTTT
CASSERSGQGGQPQHF
>.|TRBJ1-2|TRBV5-4|TRBD1
TGTGCCAGCAGATCAGGGGGGGGCTACACCTTC
CASRSGGGYTF
>.|TRBJ2-4|TRBV7-9|.
TGTGCCAGCAGCCAACCAGGGCTAGCCAAAAACATTCAGTACTTC
CASSQPGLAKNIQYF
>.|TRBJ1-5|TRBV6-1|.
TGTGCCAGCAGTCGCTCAGGGCTCGCCCTAGATCAGCCCCAGCATTTT
CASSRSGLALDQPQHF
>.|TRBJ2-1|TRBV20-1|.
TGCAGTTCGGCCGTGGAGAATGGGCAGTTCTTC
CSSAVENGQFF
>.|TRBJ1-6|TRBV20-1|.
TGCAGTGTTTGGACACTTAATTCACCCCTCCACTTT
CSVWTLNSPLHF
>.|TRBJ1-5|TRBV10-2|.
TGCGCCAGCGGAGGGGCGGGACAGCCCCAGCATTTT
CASGGAGQPQHF
>.|TRBJ2-1|TRBV6-1|.
TGTGCCAGCAGGATCCCGGGCGAGACCTTCTTC
CASRIPGETFF
>.|TRBJ2-3|TRBV20-1|TRBD2
TGCAGTGCCGGGACTAGGGGGGCAGATACGCAGTATTTT
CSAGTRGADTQYF
>.|TRBJ1-6|TRBV6-1|.
TGTGCCAGCAGACCGGGACTCCTACCCCTCCACTTT
CASRPGLLPLHF
>.|TRBJ1-5|TRBV20-1|.
TGCAGTGCCCAGAGGGGGAATCAGTCCCAGCATTTT
CSAQRGNQSQHF
>.|TRBJ1-2|TRBV19|TRBD1
TGTGCCAGTAAGACAGGGGGCGCGGGACCTAAGTATGGCTACACCTTC
CASKTGGAGPKYGYTF
>.|TRBJ1-1|TRBV7-2|.
TGTGCCAGCAGCGTAAACAGGGCCGAAGCTTTCTTT
CASSVNRAEAFF
>few|TRBJ2-5|TRBV20-1|.
TGCAGTGCTAGAGCCCCGGATCAAGAGACCCAGTACTTC
CSARAPDQETQYF
>.|TRBJ2-2|TRBV24-1|.
TGTGCCACCAGTGATAACGGGGAGCTGTTTTTT
CATSDNGELFF
>.|TRBJ1-5|TRBV7-2|.
TGTGCCAGCAGCTCGACGAGAAATCAGCCCCAGCATTTT
CASSSTRNQPQHF
>.|TRBJ2-5|TRBV20-1|.
TGCAGTGCTAGAGTTCGGGGGGCAGAGACCCAGTACTTC
CSARVRGAETQYF